This TCR beta chain is from a study of cytomegalovirus exposure and HLA in healthy donors. The primer mix had 60 Vbeta and 13 Jbeta primers. The data were produced by immunoSEQ multiplex PCR, yet TCRdb's version contains in-frame clones alone and is incomplete. Of approximately 290,000 clones detected, over 70% appear once; the ten largest clones hold 0.3%. The germline V gene has CDR1 LGHNA and CDR2 YNFKEQ. V was shortened by 4 bases and J by 0 bases, with 13 bases between the two germline ends. CDR3 length: 16 amino acids. This clonotype was sampled from a girl aged 2-10 years in good health and CMV-seronegative. V is TRBV4-2 and J is TRBJ1-3; D not resolved. The sequenced material came from PBMCs. The CDR3 bases are TGTGCCAGCAGCCCACGAGGGCAGTTCTCTGGAAACACCATATATTTT. Translation gives CASSPRGQFSGNTIYF.